Each of the 4 T cell receptor beta chains below was sequenced from the same sample in a study of T cells in Graves' hyperthyroidism and ophthalmopathy. Researchers took RNA transcripts and amplified the TCR beta CDR3 regions from them. HTBI primers were used for first-round RT-PCR of the TCR CDR3. TCRdb analysed the multiplex PCR reads with MiXCR anew, one entry per CDR3 protein. The repertoire consists of fewer than 650,000 distinct CDR3 sequences, with less than 15% occurring once and the leading ten covering roughly 13%. The sequencing sample was made of blood. The receptors stem from a woman between 40 and 55 years old with Graves' hyperthyroidism.

J is TRBJ2-1 and V is TRBV20-1; 13 bases are shared with TRBD2. V gave up 3 bases and J gave up 7 bases; unmatched junction bases: 12. CDR3 size: 17 residues. Germline loops: CDR1 DFQATT, CDR2 SNEGSKA (reference sequence). CDR3 sequence: CSASSLALAGGLNEQFF. DNA of the CDR3: TGCAGTGCTAGCTCCCTAGCACTAGCGGGAGGGCTAAATGAGCAGTTCTTC.

This clonotype was seen at least ten times. The chain employs TRBV12-3 or TRBV12-4 and TRBJ2-3, with 12 bases aligning to TRBD2. V shed 3 bases and J 6 bases; nucleotides not matched to a gene: 7. This CDR3 contains 16 residues. This chain's CDR3 is CASSLRLAGGSDTQYF. Written as DNA, the CDR3 is TGTGCCAGCAGTTTGAGGCTAGCGGGAGGGTCCGATACGCAGTATTTT.

Comment on this clonotype: One end of the junction is discordant with germline, which a read error may explain. The chain employs TRBV6-1 and TRBJ2-2, with a possible D match to TRBD2 (6 bases). This CDR3 contains 18 residues. CDR1 and CDR2 (germline): MNHNS, SASEGT. Here the CDR3 DNA reads TGTGCCATCAGTGGGGTCCTTTTGCGGGGCGCGAACACCGGGGAGCTGTTTTTT. It encodes CAISGVLLRGANTGELFF.

The chain has TRBV20-1 and TRBJ2-1; 16 bases match TRBD2. Germline CDR1 and CDR2: DFQATT and SNEGSKA (reference sequence). V gave up 3 bases and J gave up 4 bases; unmatched junction bases: 0. This CDR3 comprises 15 residues. The CDR3 reads CSARGLAGGYNEQFF. The DNA for the CDR3 is TGCAGTGCTAGGGGACTAGCGGGAGGGTACAATGAGCAGTTCTTC.